One and the same sample provided the 11 T cell receptor beta chains below, sequenced in a study of T cell responses to AZD1222 COVID-19 vaccine. Repertoires were generated with immunoSEQ multiplex PCR, while TCRdb's copy carries only in-frame clones and drops some. The table has some 120,000 clones, around 92% seen once. Sequenced here: peripheral blood, sampled 28 days after the second AZD1222 dose. All receptors come from an adult who received the AZD1222 COVID-19 vaccine.

V usage is TRBV11-2 and J usage is TRBJ1-2; D not resolved. Per germline, CDR1 SGHAT and CDR2 FQNNGV. V dropped 5 bases and J dropped 7 bases, with 14 bases sitting between them. This CDR3 region has 13 residues. The chain's CDR3 is CASSVGGERGYTF. The CDR3, as DNA: TGTGCCAGCAGCGTCGGAGGCGAGCGTGGCTACACCTTC.

This chain joins TRBV24-1 and TRBJ1-5; a possible D gene is TRBD1 (6 bases). The CDR3 is 13 residues long. Looked up from germline, CDR1 is KGHDR and CDR2 is SFDVKD. Trimming left V 9 bases short and J 6 bases short, with 14 bases between. The DNA for the CDR3 is TGTGCCACCCAGTTCGGGGGCATTCAGCCCCAGCATTTT. Translated, it gives CATQFGGIQPQHF.

The chain couples TRBV9 to TRBJ1-2; tentative D call: TRBD1 (5 bases). This CDR3 has 15 amino acids. The ends were cut back, 0 bases at V and 5 bases at J, with 14 bases in the middle. The germline CDR1 and CDR2 sequences are SGDLS and YYNGEE. DNA of the CDR3: TGTGCCAGCAGCGTAGGGGTAGGGGAAGGGTATGGCTACACCTTC. Protein: CASSVGVGEGYGYTF.

V usage is TRBV12-3 or TRBV12-4 and J usage is TRBJ2-7, with D possibly called TRBD1 or TRBD2 (6 bases each). Deletions cut 0 bases from V and 10 bases from J, with 10 bases between. The CDR3 loop spans 12 amino acids. This chain's CDR3 is CASSLARGEQYF. CDR3 sequence (DNA): TGTGCCAGCAGTTTAGCGAGGGGGGAACAGTACTTC.

The CDR3 here is CASSPPRGGAQETQYF. CDR3 sequence (DNA): TGTGCCAGCAGCCCCCCGCGGGGGGGGGCCCAAGAGACCCAGTACTTC. The rearrangement uses TRBV4-2 and TRBJ2-5; 9 nucleotides align to TRBD2. Germline values: CDR1 LGHNA, CDR2 YNFKEQ. The CDR3 covers 16 residues. The ends lost 4 bases at V and 1 base at J; junction bases unmatched: 7.

The rearrangement links TRBV4-2 to TRBJ1-2, with 9 bases matching TRBD1. Germline loops: CDR1 LGHNA, CDR2 YNFKEQ. The length of the CDR3 is 18 residues. The ends lost 1 base at V and 6 bases at J; junction bases unmatched: 15. The CDR3 coding sequence is TGTGCCAGCAGCCAAGGTGGGGGACAGGGACACCCCTTGGATGGCTACACCTTC. Protein sequence: CASSQGGGQGHPLDGYTF.

The rearrangement joins TRBV7-2 to TRBJ1-5, with D unclear. V lost 5 bases and J lost 2, with 10 bases in between. The CDR3 extends over 14 amino acids. Germline V gene data show CDR1 as SGHTA and CDR2 as FQGNSA. Here the CDR3 reads CASSTATGNQPQHF. CDR3 in DNA: TGTGCCAGCAGCACCGCCACCGGCAATCAGCCCCAGCATTTT.

This clone was observed a single time. V usage is TRBV5-1 and J usage is TRBJ2-7, with a weak D call TRBD1 (7 bases). Per the germline V gene, CDR1 is SGHRS and CDR2 is YFSETQ. The CDR3 covers 15 residues. V gave up 4 bases and J gave up 2 bases, with 16 bases separating them. The CDR3 DNA reads TGCGCCAGCAGCGGGAACGCGGGACAGACCTACGAGCAGTACTTC. Amino acid sequence: CASSGNAGQTYEQYF.

The chain carries TRBV7-2 and TRBJ2-2; D perhaps matches TRBD2 (7 bases). Trimming cost V 3 bases and J 6 bases, with 14 bases left between them. The CDR3 sequence is 15 residues long. CDR1 is SGHTA and CDR2 is FQGNSA in the germline V gene. The DNA of the CDR3 is TGTGCCAGCAGCTTTCTAGGGGGGGCTGCCGGGGAGCTGTTTTTT. Its protein product is CASSFLGGAAGELFF.

The gene calls are TRBV24-1 and TRBJ2-2; D is unresolved. This CDR3 has 14 residues. V was cut by 5 bases and J by 7 bases, with 13 bases left in between. The V gene's germline CDR1 is KGHDR and CDR2 SFDVKD. CDR3 nucleotide sequence: TGTGCCACCAGTGCCCCGTGGGAAGGCGGGGAGCTGTTTTTT. It specifies CATSAPWEGGELFF.

The gene calls are TRBV6-5 and TRBJ2-1, with TRBD1 as a possible D gene (5 bases). Trimming took 8 bases from V and 3 from J, leaving 8 bases between them. Germline assignment: CDR1 MNHEY and CDR2 SVGAGI. The CDR3 is 12 amino acids. The CDR3 nucleotides read TGTGCCAGCGGGGCTGTCTACAATGAGCAGTTCTTC. It codes for CASGAVYNEQFF.